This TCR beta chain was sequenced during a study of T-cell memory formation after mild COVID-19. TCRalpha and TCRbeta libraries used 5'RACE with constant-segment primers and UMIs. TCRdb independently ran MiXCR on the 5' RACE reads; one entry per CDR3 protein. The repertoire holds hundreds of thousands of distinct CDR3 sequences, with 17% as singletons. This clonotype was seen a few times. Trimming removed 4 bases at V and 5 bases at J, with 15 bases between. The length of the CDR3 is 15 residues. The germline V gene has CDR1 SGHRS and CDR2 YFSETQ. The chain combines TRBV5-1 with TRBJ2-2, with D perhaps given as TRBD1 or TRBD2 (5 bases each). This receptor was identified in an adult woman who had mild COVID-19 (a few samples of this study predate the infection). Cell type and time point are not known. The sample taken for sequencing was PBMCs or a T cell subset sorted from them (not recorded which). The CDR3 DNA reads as TGCGCCAGCAGCCTGGGGGTCGCGGGTACCGGGGAGCTGTTTTTT. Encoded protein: CASSLGVAGTGELFF.